A single sample is the source of the 20 T cell receptor beta chains below, sequenced in a study of long-term antiretroviral therapy in people with HIV. At the survey level, the v3.0 immunoSEQ assay was run. Sequenced by immunoSEQ multiplex PCR; TCRdb stores in-frame clones only, minus some. The sample yields 25,000 to 30,000 clones, 84% seen once. The source material was unsorted PBMCs, sampled 0.4 years after starting antiretroviral therapy. Receptors originate from a young man with HIV.

This rearrangement joins TRBV4-3 to TRBJ2-3; D gene unclear. Germline CDR1 LGHNA, CDR2 YSLEER. V was pared by 1 base and J by 6 bases, with 11 bases between. The CDR3 runs 14 residues. CDR3 DNA: TGCGCCAGCAGCCAAGCGTTCGGTACGGATACGCAGTATTTT. Its translation: CASSQAFGTDTQYF.

This clone was seen a handful of times. The gene calls are TRBV6-1 and TRBJ1-1; D gene unclear. Germline assignment: CDR1 MNHNS and CDR2 SASEGT. Trimming pared 0 bases from V and 4 bases from J, leaving 9 bases between. The CDR3 is 14 amino acids. The CDR3 DNA sequence: TGTGCCAGCAGTGAAGCTCTAGTCCGCACTGAAGCTTTCTTT. This sequence encodes CASSEALVRTEAFF.

The chain employs TRBV15 and TRBJ2-5; 10 bases are a match to TRBD2. The CDR3 length is 16 residues. V shed 5 bases, J shed 4 bases, and the junction held 10 bases outside the gene matches. The germline V gene encodes CDR1 LNHNV and CDR2 YYDKDF (reference sequence). The CDR3 bases are TGTGCCACCAGCGGTGATAGCGGGAGGTTTCGAGAGACCCAGTACTTC. Its protein product is CATSGDSGRFRETQYF.

The genes are TRBV2 and TRBJ1-2; no firm D call. The CDR3 runs to 15 residues. Germline-derived CDR1 and CDR2 are SNHLY and FYNNEI. V was cut by 2 bases and J by 6 bases, with 16 bases left in between. CDR3 residues: CASSEIPPPGNGYTF. The CDR3 bases are TGTGCCAGCAGTGAAATTCCACCCCCTGGGAATGGCTACACCTTC. The complete variable domain, with remaining parts taken from reference TRBV2 and TRBJ1-2, reads EPEVTQTPSHQVTQMGQEVILRCVPISNHLYFYWYRQILGQKVEFLVSFYNNEISEKSEIFDDQFSVERPDGSNFTLKIRSTKLEDSAMYFCASSEIPPPGNGYTFGSGTRLTVV.

The rearrangement joins TRBV28 to TRBJ2-7; possible D gene TRBD1, 6 bases. Per the germline V gene, CDR1 is MDHEN and CDR2 is SYDVKM. The CDR3 covers 14 residues. V lost 8 bases and J lost 7, with 21 bases in between. For the CDR3, the DNA is TGTGCCAGCTCTCCCAGGGGTGGAAGGCGGGAGCAGTACTTC. Its protein is CASSPRGGRREQYF. Looking up the rest from reference TRBV28 and TRBJ2-7 gives the full variable domain: DVKVTQSSRYLVKRTGEKVFLECVQDMDHENMFWYRQDPGLGLRLIYFSYDVKMKEKGDIPEGYSVSREKKERFSLILESASTNQTSMYLCASSPRGGRREQYFGPGTRLTVT.

The chain couples TRBV7-9 to TRBJ2-7; a possible D gene is TRBD2 (6 bases). The V end was cut by 4 bases, the J end by 5 bases, with 15 bases between. The CDR3 runs 14 residues. The germline gives CDR1 SEHNR, CDR2 FQNEAQ (reference sequence). CDR3 protein: CASSSRLGADEQYF. The CDR3 DNA reads as TGTGCCAGCAGCTCACGACTAGGGGCGGACGAGCAGTACTTC.

This clone appeared once. CDR3 region: CASSYAGGGEQYF. CDR3 DNA: TGTGCCAGCAGTTACGCGGGGGGCGGCGAGCAGTACTTC. The chain links TRBV6-6 to TRBJ2-7; TRBD2 agrees at 8 bases. With 2 bases clipped from V and 6 bases from J, the junction kept 3 bases outside the gene matches. The CDR3 runs 13 residues. Germline assignment: CDR1 MNHNY and CDR2 SVGAGI (reference sequence).

A few counts support this clone. The V call is TRBV5-4, the J call TRBJ1-2; D is ambiguous. This CDR3 contains 12 residues. CDR1 and CDR2 (germline): SGHNT, YYREEE (reference sequence). Trimming left V 4 bases short and J 8 bases short, with 12 bases between. The CDR3 spells CASSASTAGYTF. CDR3 DNA sequence: TGTGCCAGCAGCGCCAGTACAGCCGGCTACACCTTC.

The chain employs TRBV7-9 and TRBJ1-1; unclear D gene. The CDR3 loop spans 15 amino acids. Between the trimmed V and J ends, which lost 3 bases and 6 bases, there was a span of 17 bases. Germline CDR1 and CDR2: SEHNR and FQNEAQ (reference sequence). The CDR3 spells CASSLIRVTGPEAFF. The CDR3 bases are TGTGCCAGCAGCTTGATAAGGGTTACGGGTCCTGAAGCTTTCTTT.

The rearrangement uses TRBV18 and TRBJ2-7; D remains ambiguous. From germline, CDR1 is KGHSH and CDR2 LQKENI. Trimming removed 5 bases from V and 3 bases from J, with 14 bases in between. CDR3 length: 14 residues. DNA of the CDR3: TGTGCCAGCTCAGGGTTACAAGGTAGCTACGAGCAGTACTTC. Protein: CASSGLQGSYEQYF.

This clone was seen once. The chain joins TRBV5-1 to TRBJ2-7, with TRBD2 matching over 11 bases. CDR3 length: 15 residues. CDR1 and CDR2 (germline): SGHRS, YFSETQ. J lost 0 bases, V lost 1 base, and 0 bases had no gene match. The CDR3 protein is CASSLTSGSSYEQYF. In DNA, the CDR3 is TGCGCCAGCAGCTTGACTAGCGGGAGCTCCTACGAGCAGTACTTC.

This rearrangement joins TRBV10-1 to TRBJ2-1; D is perhaps TRBD2 (5 bases). V dropped 0 bases and J dropped 9 bases, with 9 bases sitting between them. The CDR3 length is 13 residues. CDR1 is WNHNN and CDR2 is SYGVQD in the germline V gene (reference sequence). CDR3 sequence: CASSESRVTEQFF. The CDR3 bases are TGCGCCAGCAGTGAGTCGAGGGTGACTGAGCAGTTCTTC.

The V and J genes are TRBV15 and TRBJ1-1, with D possibly matching TRBD1 (5 bases). The CDR3 is 14 residues long. Trimming removed 8 bases at V and 0 bases at J, with 13 bases between. Germline CDR1 reads LNHNV; CDR2 reads YYDKDF (reference sequence). This chain's CDR3 is CATRRQGLNTEAFF. The CDR3 region has the DNA TGTGCCACCCGCCGTCAGGGCCTGAACACTGAAGCTTTCTTT.

V is TRBV7-9 and J is TRBJ1-2; possibly TRBD1 for D (5 bases). The CDR3 covers 15 residues. Trimming left V 5 bases short and J 7 bases short, with 20 bases between. Germline V gene sequence: CDR1 SEHNR, CDR2 FQNEAQ (reference sequence). CDR3 residues: CASSPPPGRSRGYTF. The CDR3 nucleotides are TGTGCCAGCAGCCCCCCACCGGGACGATCCCGTGGCTACACCTTC.

This clone was observed once. The J gene is TRBJ1-4, the V gene TRBV13; no firm D call. Germline loops: CDR1 PRHDT, CDR2 FYEKMQ (reference sequence). The V end lost 5 bases, the J end lost 6 bases, and 13 bases lay between the germline ends. The CDR3 has 14 residues. The CDR3 here is CASSGRREDEKLFF. The CDR3 nucleotides read TGTGCCAGCAGCGGGAGGAGGGAAGATGAAAAACTGTTTTTT. The variable domain in full, completed from reference TRBV13 and TRBJ1-4, reads AAGVIQSPRHLIKEKRETATLKCYPIPRHDTVYWYQQGPGQDPQFLISFYEKMQSDKGSIPDRFSAQQFSDYHSELNMSSLELGDSALYFCASSGRREDEKLFFGSGTQLSVL.

This chain uses TRBV27 with TRBJ2-7; D might be TRBD1 (7 bases). CDR3 size: 17 residues. Between the trimmed V and J ends, which lost 6 bases and 0 bases, there was a span of 21 bases. Germline-derived CDR1 and CDR2 are MNHEY and SMNVEV (reference sequence). For the CDR3, the DNA is TGTGCCAGCAGCTTGCCCCCTTTCAGGGGGGACTCCTACGAGCAGTACTTC. Protein sequence: CASSLPPFRGDSYEQYF.

The chain uses TRBV11-2 and TRBJ2-7; the match to TRBD2 covers 13 bases. The CDR3 consists of 15 residues. The V gene's germline CDR1 is SGHAT and CDR2 FQNNGV. With V trimmed by 5 bases and J by 5 bases, 6 bases remained unmatched. Here the CDR3 reads CASSMGLAGHNEQYF. CDR3 DNA: TGTGCCAGCAGCATGGGACTAGCGGGACATAACGAGCAGTACTTC. The full variable domain, with the rest looked up from reference TRBV11-2 and TRBJ2-7, is EAGVAQSPRYKIIEKRQSVAFWCNPISGHATLYWYQQILGQGPKLLIQFQNNGVVDDSQLPKDRFSAERLKGVDSTLKIQPAKLEDSAVYLCASSMGLAGHNEQYFGPGTRLTVT.

This clone turned up a few times. The chain is built from TRBV27 and TRBJ2-2; D is unresolved. The CDR3 contains 14 residues. V lost 5 bases, J lost 5 bases, and 12 bases lay in between. Germline values: CDR1 MNHEY, CDR2 SMNVEV (reference sequence). In nucleotides, the CDR3 is TGTGCCAGCAGTCCTACACTAATGACCGGGGAGCTGTTTTTT. It yields the protein CASSPTLMTGELFF.

The genes are TRBV5-1 and TRBJ2-5, with D possibly being TRBD1 or TRBD2 (5 bases each). Germline values: CDR1 SGHRS, CDR2 YFSETQ. This CDR3 comprises 17 residues. V shed 0 bases and J shed 4 bases, with 19 bases lying between them. The CDR3 DNA reads TGCGCCAGCAGCTTGGCCACGAAAAACTTTGGGGGAGAGACCCAGTACTTC. Translation: CASSLATKNFGGETQYF.

The genes are TRBV19 and TRBJ2-1; 14 bases map to TRBD2. Germline V gives CDR1 LNHDA, CDR2 SQIVND (reference sequence). The CDR3 spans 18 residues. J lost 0 bases, V lost 7 bases, and 8 bases had no gene match. Here the CDR3 DNA reads TGTGCCAGTATGGGACTAGCGGGAGATTCGAGCTCCTACAATGAGCAGTTCTTC. This codes for CASMGLAGDSSSYNEQFF.